This T cell receptor beta chain was obtained from a study of blood T cell repertoires in COVID-19. This CDR3 comprises 15 residues. With V trimmed by 5 bases and J by 4 bases, 9 bases remained unmatched. From germline, CDR1 is MNHEY and CDR2 SVGEGT. The study recruited people aged 18 to 89 years across roughly 23 US areas. TCRdb's copy holds only in-frame clones and misses some; the assay was immunoSEQ multiplex PCR. The sample lists 170,000 or so clones, around four fifths occurring once. The TCR sequence derives from a woman in her fifties or sixties who had recovered from COVID-19. The sequenced material came from PBMCs or T cells enriched from blood (not recorded which). The genes are TRBV6-2 or TRBV6-3 and TRBJ1-2; 8 nucleotides line up with TRBD1. CDR3 bases: TGTGCCAGCAGTAAACTTACAGGGGGAAGCTATGGCTACACCTTC. Translated: CASSKLTGGSYGYTF.